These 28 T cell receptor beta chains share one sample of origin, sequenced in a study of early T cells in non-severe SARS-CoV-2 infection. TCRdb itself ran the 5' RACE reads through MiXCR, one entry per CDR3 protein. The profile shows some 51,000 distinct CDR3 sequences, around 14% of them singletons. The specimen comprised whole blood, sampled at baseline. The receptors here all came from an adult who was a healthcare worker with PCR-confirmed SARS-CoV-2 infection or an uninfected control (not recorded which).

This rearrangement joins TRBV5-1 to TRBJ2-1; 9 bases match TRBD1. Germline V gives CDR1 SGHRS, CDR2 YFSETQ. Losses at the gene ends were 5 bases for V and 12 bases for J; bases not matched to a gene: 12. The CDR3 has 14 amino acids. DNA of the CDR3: TGCGCCAGCAGTCTACAGGGGGCTCTAAGTGGGCAGTTCTTC. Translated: CASSLQGALSGQFF.

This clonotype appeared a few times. CDR3 in amino acids: CASSLGTATGNTIYF. The DNA of the CDR3 is TGTGCCAGCAGTTTAGGGACAGCCACTGGAAACACCATATATTTT. The genes are TRBV28 and TRBJ1-3; 7 positions match TRBD1. Looked up from germline, CDR1 is MDHEN and CDR2 is SYDVKM. CDR3 length: 15 amino acids. Germline trimming cut 2 bases from V and 2 bases from J; bases unmatched to any gene: 3.

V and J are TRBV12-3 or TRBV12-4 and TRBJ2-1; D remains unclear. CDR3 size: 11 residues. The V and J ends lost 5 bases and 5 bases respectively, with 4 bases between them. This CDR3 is CASSQDNEQFF. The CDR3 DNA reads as TGTGCCAGCAGTCAAGACAATGAGCAGTTCTTC.

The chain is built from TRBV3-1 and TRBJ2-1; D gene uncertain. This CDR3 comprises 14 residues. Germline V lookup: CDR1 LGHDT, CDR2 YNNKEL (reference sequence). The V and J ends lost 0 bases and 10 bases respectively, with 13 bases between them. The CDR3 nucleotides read TGTGCCAGCAGCCAAGAGGCCTCCTTCGGCGAGCAGTTCTTC. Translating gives CASSQEASFGEQFF.

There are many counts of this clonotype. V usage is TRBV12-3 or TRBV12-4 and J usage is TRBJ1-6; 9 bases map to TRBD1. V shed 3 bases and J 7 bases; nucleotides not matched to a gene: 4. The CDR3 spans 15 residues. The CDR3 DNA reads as TGTGCCAGCAGTTTGGGACAGGGCCTAAATTCACCCCTCCACTTT. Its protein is CASSLGQGLNSPLHF.

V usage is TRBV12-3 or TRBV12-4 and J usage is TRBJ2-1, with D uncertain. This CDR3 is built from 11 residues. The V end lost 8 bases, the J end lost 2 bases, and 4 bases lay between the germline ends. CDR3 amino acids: CASGTYNEQFF. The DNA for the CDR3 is TGTGCCAGCGGAACCTACAATGAGCAGTTCTTC.

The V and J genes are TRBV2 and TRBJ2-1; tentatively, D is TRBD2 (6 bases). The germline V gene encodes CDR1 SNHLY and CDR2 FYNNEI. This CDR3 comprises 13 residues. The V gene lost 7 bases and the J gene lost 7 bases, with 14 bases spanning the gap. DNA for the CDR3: TGTGCCAGCAACCGGGGGTTTAAGAATGAGCAGTTCTTC. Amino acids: CASNRGFKNEQFF.

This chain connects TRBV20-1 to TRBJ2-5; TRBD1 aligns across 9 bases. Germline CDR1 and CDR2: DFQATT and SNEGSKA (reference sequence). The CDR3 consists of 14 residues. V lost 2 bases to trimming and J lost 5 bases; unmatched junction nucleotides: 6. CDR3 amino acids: CSARSGTGRETQYF. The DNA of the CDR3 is TGCAGTGCTAGATCCGGGACAGGGAGGGAGACCCAGTACTTC.

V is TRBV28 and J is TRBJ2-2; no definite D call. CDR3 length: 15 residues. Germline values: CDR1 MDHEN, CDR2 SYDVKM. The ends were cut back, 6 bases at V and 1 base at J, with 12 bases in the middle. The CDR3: CASRRPAKNTGELFF. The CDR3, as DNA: TGTGCCAGCAGGCGGCCCGCCAAGAACACCGGGGAGCTGTTTTTT.

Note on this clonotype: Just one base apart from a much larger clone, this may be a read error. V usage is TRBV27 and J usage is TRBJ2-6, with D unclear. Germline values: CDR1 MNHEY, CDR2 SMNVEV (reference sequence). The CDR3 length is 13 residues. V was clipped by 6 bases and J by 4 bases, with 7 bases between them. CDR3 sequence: CASRLPGANVLTF. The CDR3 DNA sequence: TGTGCCAGCAGATTACCCGGGGCCAACGTCCTGACTTTC. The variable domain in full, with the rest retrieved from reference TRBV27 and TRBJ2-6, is EAQVTQNPRYLITVTGKKLTVTCSQNMNHEYMSWYRQDPGLGLRQIYYSMNVEVTDKGDVPEGYKVSRKEKRNFPLILESPSPNQTSLYFCASRLPGANVLTFGAGSRLTVL.

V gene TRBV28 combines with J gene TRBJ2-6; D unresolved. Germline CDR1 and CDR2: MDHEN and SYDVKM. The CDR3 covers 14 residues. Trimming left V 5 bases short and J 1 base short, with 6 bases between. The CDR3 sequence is CASSRTSGANVLTF. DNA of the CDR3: TGTGCCAGCAGTCGAACGTCTGGGGCCAACGTCCTGACTTTC.

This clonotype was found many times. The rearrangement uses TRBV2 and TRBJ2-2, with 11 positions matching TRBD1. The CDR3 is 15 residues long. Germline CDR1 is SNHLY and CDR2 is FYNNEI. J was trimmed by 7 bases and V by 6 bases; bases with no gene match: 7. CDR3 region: CASSADRGRFGELFF. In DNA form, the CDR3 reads TGTGCCAGCAGCGCGGACAGGGGGCGGTTCGGGGAGCTGTTTTTT.

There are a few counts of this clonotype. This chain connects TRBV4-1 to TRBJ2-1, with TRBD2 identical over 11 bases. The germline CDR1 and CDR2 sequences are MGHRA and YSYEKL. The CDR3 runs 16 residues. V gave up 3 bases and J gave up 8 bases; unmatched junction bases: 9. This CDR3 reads CASSQGLAVYTDEQFF. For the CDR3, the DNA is TGCGCCAGCAGCCAGGGACTAGCGGTTTATACCGATGAGCAGTTCTTC.

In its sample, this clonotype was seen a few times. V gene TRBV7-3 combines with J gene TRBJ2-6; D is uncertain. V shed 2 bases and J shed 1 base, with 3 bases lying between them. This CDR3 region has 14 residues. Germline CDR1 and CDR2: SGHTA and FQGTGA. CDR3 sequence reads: CASSLVSGANVLTF. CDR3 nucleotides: TGTGCCAGCAGCTTAGTGTCTGGGGCCAACGTCCTGACTTTC.

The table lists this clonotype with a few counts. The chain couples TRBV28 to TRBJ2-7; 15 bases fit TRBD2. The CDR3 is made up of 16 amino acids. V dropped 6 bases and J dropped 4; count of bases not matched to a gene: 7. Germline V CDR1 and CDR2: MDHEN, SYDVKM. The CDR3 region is CASRLIGTSGRYEQYF. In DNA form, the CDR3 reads TGTGCCAGCAGACTTATCGGGACTAGCGGGAGGTACGAGCAGTACTTC.

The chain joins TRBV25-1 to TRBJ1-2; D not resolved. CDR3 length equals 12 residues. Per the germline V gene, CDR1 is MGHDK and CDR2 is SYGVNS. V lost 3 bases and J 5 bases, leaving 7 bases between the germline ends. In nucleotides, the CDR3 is TGTGCCAGCAGTGAGGGCGGTTATGGCTACACCTTC. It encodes CASSEGGYGYTF.

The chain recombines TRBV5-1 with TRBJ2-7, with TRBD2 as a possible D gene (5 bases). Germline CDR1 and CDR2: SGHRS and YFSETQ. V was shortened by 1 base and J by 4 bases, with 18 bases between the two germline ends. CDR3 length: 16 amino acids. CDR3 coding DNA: TGCGCCAGCAGCTTGAGCCCCCATAGCGTCCCTTACGAGCAGTACTTC. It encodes CASSLSPHSVPYEQYF. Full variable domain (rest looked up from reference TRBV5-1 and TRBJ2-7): KAGVTQTPRYLIKTRGQQVTLSCSPISGHRSVSWYQQTPGQGLQFLFEYFSETQRNKGNFPGRFSGRQFSNSRSEMNVSTLELGDSALYLCASSLSPHSVPYEQYFGPGTRLTVT.

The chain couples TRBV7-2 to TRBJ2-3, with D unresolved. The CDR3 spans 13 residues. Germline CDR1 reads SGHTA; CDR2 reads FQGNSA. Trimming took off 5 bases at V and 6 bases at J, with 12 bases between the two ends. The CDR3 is CASSTPGLDTQYF. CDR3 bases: TGTGCCAGCAGCACCCCGGGTCTTGATACGCAGTATTTT.

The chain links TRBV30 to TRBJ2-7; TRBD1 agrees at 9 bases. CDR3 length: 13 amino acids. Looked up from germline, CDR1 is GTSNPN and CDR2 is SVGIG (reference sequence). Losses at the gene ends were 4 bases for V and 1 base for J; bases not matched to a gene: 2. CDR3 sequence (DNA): TGTGCCTGGAAACAGGGGGCATCCTACGAGCAGTACTTC. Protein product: CAWKQGASYEQYF.

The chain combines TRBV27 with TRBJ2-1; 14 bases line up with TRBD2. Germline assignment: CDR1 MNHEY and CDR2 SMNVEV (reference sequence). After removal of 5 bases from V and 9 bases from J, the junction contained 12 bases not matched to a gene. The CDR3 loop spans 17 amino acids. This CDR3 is CASSLTSGGASPSEQFF. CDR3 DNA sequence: TGTGCCAGCAGTCTGACTAGCGGGGGGGCCTCCCCCAGTGAGCAGTTCTTC.

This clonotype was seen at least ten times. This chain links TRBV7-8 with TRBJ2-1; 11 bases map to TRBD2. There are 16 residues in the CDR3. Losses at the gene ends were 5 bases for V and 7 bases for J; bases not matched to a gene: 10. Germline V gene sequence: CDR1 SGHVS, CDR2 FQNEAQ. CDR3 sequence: CASSGPGLAGGNEQFF. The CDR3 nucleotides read TGTGCCAGCAGCGGGCCGGGGCTAGCGGGGGGTAATGAGCAGTTCTTC.

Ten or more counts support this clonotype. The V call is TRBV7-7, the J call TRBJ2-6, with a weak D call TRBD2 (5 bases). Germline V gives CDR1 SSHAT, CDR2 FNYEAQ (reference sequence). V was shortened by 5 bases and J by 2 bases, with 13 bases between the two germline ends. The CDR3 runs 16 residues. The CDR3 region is CASSLGLGAGANVLTF. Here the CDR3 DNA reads TGTGCCAGCAGCCTCGGCTTGGGAGCTGGGGCCAACGTCCTGACTTTC.

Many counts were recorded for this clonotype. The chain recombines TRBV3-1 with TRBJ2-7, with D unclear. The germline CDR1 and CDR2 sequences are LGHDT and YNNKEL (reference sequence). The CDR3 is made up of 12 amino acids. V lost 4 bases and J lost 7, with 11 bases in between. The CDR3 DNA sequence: TGTGCCAGCAGCCGAGGCGTCGGGGAGCAGTACTTC. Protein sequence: CASSRGVGEQYF.

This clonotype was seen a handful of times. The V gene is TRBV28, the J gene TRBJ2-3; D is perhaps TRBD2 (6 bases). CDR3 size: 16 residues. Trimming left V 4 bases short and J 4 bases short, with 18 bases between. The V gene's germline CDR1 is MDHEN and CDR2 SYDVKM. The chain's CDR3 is CASSSSRTGASDTQYF. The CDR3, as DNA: TGTGCCAGCAGTTCATCTAGAACGGGAGCTTCAGATACGCAGTATTTT.

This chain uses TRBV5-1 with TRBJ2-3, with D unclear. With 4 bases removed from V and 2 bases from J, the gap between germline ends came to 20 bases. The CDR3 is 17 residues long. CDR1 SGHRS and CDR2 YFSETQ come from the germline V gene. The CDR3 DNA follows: TGCGCCAGCAGCCCGATGACTGGAATCAAGTCCACAGATACGCAGTATTTT. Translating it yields CASSPMTGIKSTDTQYF.

The CDR3 here is CASSLPGTLHF. CDR3 DNA sequence: TGTGCCAGCAGCTTACCCGGGACCCTCCACTTT. This rearrangement joins TRBV11-2 to TRBJ1-6; D is unclear. V lost 2 bases to trimming and J lost 14 bases, with 7 bases between them. The CDR3 contains 11 residues. Germline V gene data show CDR1 as SGHAT and CDR2 as FQNNGV.

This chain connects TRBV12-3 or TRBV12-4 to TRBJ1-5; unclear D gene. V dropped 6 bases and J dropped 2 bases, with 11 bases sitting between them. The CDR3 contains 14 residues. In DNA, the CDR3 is TGTGCCAGCAGGCCGCAGGCGGGCAATCAGCCCCAGCATTTT. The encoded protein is CASRPQAGNQPQHF.

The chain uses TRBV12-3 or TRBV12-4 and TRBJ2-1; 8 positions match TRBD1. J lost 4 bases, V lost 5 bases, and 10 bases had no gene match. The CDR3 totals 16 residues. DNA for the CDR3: TGTGCCAGCAGTGAACCGGGACAGGTGACATACAATGAGCAGTTCTTC. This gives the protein CASSEPGQVTYNEQFF.